Shown below are 25 T cell receptor beta chains from a single sample sequenced in a study of blood T cell repertoires in COVID-19. Measured with immunoSEQ multiplex PCR; TCRdb has only the in-frame clones, and not every one. The sample records over 350,000 clones, more than 75% being singletons. The sequenced material came from PBMCs or T cells enriched from blood (not recorded which). These receptors came from a woman aged 18 to 35 who had recovered from COVID-19.

The gene calls are TRBV28 and TRBJ2-5; 12 bases align to TRBD2. Losses at the gene ends were 4 bases for V and 5 bases for J; bases not matched to a gene: 8. Per the germline V gene, CDR1 is MDHEN and CDR2 is SYDVKM. The CDR3 has 16 amino acids. The CDR3 loop is CASSSPLAGGRETQYF. The CDR3 DNA is TGTGCCAGCAGTTCACCCCTAGCGGGGGGGAGGGAGACCCAGTACTTC.

This chain joins TRBV12-1 and TRBJ1-5; the DNA was not compared with TRBD1, the D call given in the table. TRBV12-1 is a known pseudogene. The CDR3 loop spans 16 amino acids. CDR3 region: CASSFPQGKADQPQHF. The CDR3 DNA reads as TGTGCCAGCAGCTTCCCCCAGGGAAAGGCGGATCAGCCCCAGCATTTT.

The chain has TRBV29-1 and TRBJ2-3; 8 bases fit TRBD1. CDR1 and CDR2 (germline): SQVTM, ANQGSEA. CDR3 length: 15 residues. Germline trimming cut 7 bases from V and 0 bases from J; bases unmatched to any gene: 9. The CDR3 DNA follows: TGCAGCGCAACTCAGGGGGCGAGGAGCACAGATACGCAGTATTTT. Its translation is CSATQGARSTDTQYF.

DNA for the CDR3: TGTGCCAGCAGCGGCAGCGCGGCGGGTGGCTACACCTTC. Residues: CASSGSAAGGYTF. The chain is built from TRBV9 and TRBJ1-2; D is undetermined. V was shortened by 3 bases and J by 7 bases, with 13 bases between the two germline ends. The CDR3 covers 13 residues. The germline gives CDR1 SGDLS, CDR2 YYNGEE.

Here the CDR3 reads CASSISVSGVGDTQYF. Here the CDR3 DNA reads TGTGCCAGCAGCATCAGCGTTAGCGGGGTAGGAGATACGCAGTATTTT. The V call is TRBV7-9, the J call TRBJ2-3, with 8 bases lining up with TRBD2. Germline V gives CDR1 SEHNR, CDR2 FQNEAQ (reference sequence). J was trimmed by 5 bases and V by 5 bases; bases with no gene match: 12. The CDR3 loop spans 16 amino acids.

The CDR3 protein is CASSLWQEDEQYF. DNA of the CDR3: TGTGCCAGCAGCTTATGGCAGGAAGACGAGCAGTACTTC. The chain uses TRBV11-2 and TRBJ2-7, with D uncertain. The germline V gene encodes CDR1 SGHAT and CDR2 FQNNGV. This CDR3 has 13 amino acids. V was trimmed by 2 bases and J by 5 bases, leaving 10 bases between them.

The chain combines TRBV19 with TRBJ1-2; the match to TRBD1 covers 7 bases. Germline trimming cut 8 bases from V and 0 bases from J; bases unmatched to any gene: 9. CDR1 LNHDA and CDR2 SQIVND come from the germline V gene (reference sequence). CDR3 size: 15 residues. CDR3 sequence (DNA): TGTGCCAGTGAAGTCAGGGGGTTCGCTAACTATGGCTACACCTTC. Protein: CASEVRGFANYGYTF.

The chain joins TRBV5-1 to TRBJ2-6; D gene ambiguous. This CDR3 region has 15 residues. The germline V and J ends were trimmed by 0 bases and 4 bases, with 8 bases remaining between them. Germline V lookup: CDR1 SGHRS, CDR2 YFSETQ. CDR3 in amino acids: CASSLGATGANVLTF. CDR3 sequence (DNA): TGCGCCAGCAGCTTGGGGGCAACCGGGGCCAACGTCCTGACTTTC.

The gene calls are TRBV4-1 and TRBJ2-5, with 9 bases lining up with TRBD2. Germline V gene sequence: CDR1 MGHRA, CDR2 YSYEKL. The V segment lost 2 bases and the J segment 0 bases; nucleotides outside the gene matches: 1. The CDR3 runs 15 residues. The CDR3 coding sequence is TGCGCCAGCAGCCAACTAGCGGGGTACCAAGAGACCCAGTACTTC. It yields the protein CASSQLAGYQETQYF.

V and J are TRBV30 and TRBJ2-7, with 10 bases lining up with TRBD1. V gave up 4 bases and J gave up 5 bases; unmatched junction bases: 11. This CDR3 is built from 15 residues. Germline-derived CDR1 and CDR2 are GTSNPN and SVGIG (reference sequence). CDR3 protein: CAWNLGTGVSNEQYF. The DNA of the CDR3 is TGTGCCTGGAACCTAGGGACAGGGGTATCGAACGAGCAGTACTTC.

The V gene is TRBV4-1, the J gene TRBJ1-3; D unclear. The CDR3 consists of 14 residues. V dropped 2 bases and J dropped 4 bases, with 9 bases sitting between them. The V gene's germline CDR1 is MGHRA and CDR2 YSYEKL. The CDR3 DNA is TGCGCCAGCAGCCAACCCAGGCTGGGAAACACCATATATTTT. Its translation is CASSQPRLGNTIYF.

The V call is TRBV7-2, the J call TRBJ1-1; D remains ambiguous. The CDR3 totals 12 residues. Trimming shortened V by 0 bases and J by 12 bases, and 11 bases separated the two germline ends. Germline CDR1 and CDR2: SGHTA and FQGNSA. The CDR3, as DNA: TGTGCCAGCAGCTTAGCCGCACGGGGTCCTTTCTTT. Encoded protein: CASSLAARGPFF.

In nucleotides, the CDR3 is TGTGCCAGCAGTTCCAAGGGACAGAGAACTGAAGCTTTCTTT. Protein product: CASSSKGQRTEAFF. The V gene is TRBV28, the J gene TRBJ1-1; 7 nucleotides match TRBD1. This CDR3 comprises 14 residues. The V gene end was trimmed by 4 bases and the J gene end by 5 bases; junction bases not matched to a gene: 7. CDR1 and CDR2 (germline): MDHEN, SYDVKM.

The chain links TRBV7-2 to TRBJ1-4, with 8 bases matching TRBD1. The CDR3 contains 15 residues. Trimming at V came to 7 bases and at J to 7 bases, leaving 11 bases not matched to a gene. Germline assignment: CDR1 SGHTA and CDR2 FQGNSA. CDR3 amino acids: CASNHATGEVEKLFF. The CDR3 DNA reads TGTGCCAGCAACCACGCGACAGGGGAGGTTGAAAAACTGTTTTTT.

In its sample, this clone was seen once. The chain employs TRBV9 and TRBJ2-5; 13 bases align to TRBD2. Per germline, CDR1 SGDLS and CDR2 YYNGEE. Germline trimming cut 3 bases from V and 5 bases from J; bases unmatched to any gene: 7. The CDR3 loop spans 16 amino acids. CDR3 bases: TGTGCCAGCAGCGAGGGGACTAGCGGGATAAGGGAGACCCAGTACTTC. It specifies CASSEGTSGIRETQYF.

The rearrangement links TRBV7-2 to TRBJ1-1; tentative D call: TRBD1 (5 bases). CDR1 SGHTA and CDR2 FQGNSA come from the germline V gene. The CDR3 spans 17 residues. V lost 0 bases and J 1 base, leaving 15 bases between the germline ends. The CDR3 nucleotides read TGTGCCAGCAGCTTAGCGCTCGGAACCGGGGGGAACACTGAAGCTTTCTTT. This codes for CASSLALGTGGNTEAFF.

V gene TRBV9 combines with J gene TRBJ1-2; 10 bases match TRBD1. The length of the CDR3 is 17 residues. Per the germline V gene, CDR1 is SGDLS and CDR2 is YYNGEE. The ends lost 2 bases at V and 7 bases at J; junction bases unmatched: 14. CDR3 loop: CASSVSGTGADGGGYTF. The CDR3 nucleotides are TGTGCCAGCAGCGTCTCCGGGACAGGGGCTGACGGTGGTGGCTACACCTTC.

V usage is TRBV2 and J usage is TRBJ1-2, with D perhaps TRBD1 (5 bases). This CDR3 region has 16 residues. Looked up from germline, CDR1 is SNHLY and CDR2 is FYNNEI. Trimming shortened V by 3 bases and J by 0 bases, and 14 bases separated the two germline ends. This CDR3 is CASSDLWTQSNYGYTF. The CDR3 nucleotides read TGTGCCAGCAGTGACCTCTGGACACAATCTAACTATGGCTACACCTTC.

The chain carries TRBV5-6 and TRBJ2-7, with 7 bases that match TRBD1. The CDR3 runs to 14 residues. V lost 0 bases to trimming and J lost 2 bases; unmatched junction nucleotides: 2. Germline loops: CDR1 SGHDT, CDR2 YYEEEE. CDR3 region: CASSLETGAYEQYF. Written as DNA, the CDR3 is TGTGCCAGCAGCTTGGAAACAGGGGCCTACGAGCAGTACTTC. Full variable domain (rest looked up from reference TRBV5-6 and TRBJ2-7): DAGVTQSPTHLIKTRGQQVTLRCSPKSGHDTVSWYQQALGQGPQFIFQYYEEEERQRGNFPDRFSGHQFPNYSSELNVNALLLGDSALYLCASSLETGAYEQYFGPGTRLTVT.

The genes are TRBV28 and TRBJ1-5; the match to TRBD1 covers 12 bases. Per germline, CDR1 MDHEN and CDR2 SYDVKM. The CDR3 has 18 residues. V was pared by 6 bases and J by 0 bases, with 9 bases of the junction left unmatched. The CDR3 here is CASSYPGQGAFSNQPQHF. In DNA form, the CDR3 reads TGTGCCAGCAGCTATCCGGGACAGGGGGCATTTAGCAATCAGCCCCAGCATTTT.

The genes are TRBV12-3 or TRBV12-4 and TRBJ1-6; D uncertain. V was trimmed by 7 bases and J by 10 bases, leaving 14 bases between them. The CDR3 covers 13 residues. Written as DNA, the CDR3 is TGTGCCAGCAAATCCCCGGCTAGCTCACCCCTCCACTTT. Translation: CASKSPASSPLHF.

CDR3 DNA: TGTGCCAGCAGCCCCCAGGTTTTCACTGAAGCTTTCTTT. Its translation: CASSPQVFTEAFF. The genes are TRBV7-2 and TRBJ1-1; unclear D gene. This CDR3 region has 13 residues. CDR1 SGHTA and CDR2 FQGNSA come from the germline V gene. The V and J ends lost 5 bases and 4 bases respectively, with 11 bases between them.

This rearrangement joins TRBV10-3 to TRBJ1-6; D remains ambiguous. Trimming took off 3 bases at V and 0 bases at J, with 12 bases between the two ends. CDR3 size: 17 residues. CDR1 and CDR2 (germline): ENHRY, SYGVKD. The CDR3 loop reads CAISDHSGYSYNSPLHF. CDR3 bases: TGTGCCATCAGTGATCACAGTGGATACTCCTATAATTCACCCCTCCACTTT.

This clone appeared a single time. The chain carries TRBV2 and TRBJ1-4, with TRBD1 identical over 7 bases. The CDR3 has 16 amino acids. Germline V lookup: CDR1 SNHLY, CDR2 FYNNEI. The J segment lost 0 bases and the V segment lost 6 bases, leaving 7 bases of the junction unmatched. Written as DNA, the CDR3 is TGTGCCAGCAGAAGAGGACAGGCACCAACTAATGAAAAACTGTTTTTT. Amino acids: CASRRGQAPTNEKLFF.

The gene calls are TRBV6-5 and TRBJ2-7; 7 bases line up with TRBD2. CDR1 and CDR2 (germline): MNHEY, SVGAGI. V lost 7 bases and J lost 7; bases outside the gene matches: 16. The CDR3 has 15 residues. The CDR3 here is CASKRTLADTGEQYF. CDR3 coding DNA: TGTGCCAGCAAACGAACGCTAGCGGACACGGGGGAGCAGTACTTC.